This T cell receptor (beta chain) emerged from a study of T cell repertoires in cytomegalovirus infection. This clonotype turned up a few times. TCRdb re-analysed the reads in MiXCR, keeping a single row per CDR3 protein. The sample lists 350,000 to 550,000 distinct CDR3 sequences; roughly a third were seen once. Trimming cost V 4 bases and J 6 bases, with 9 bases left between them. Germline CDR1 and CDR2: SEHNR and FQNEAQ (reference sequence). The CDR3 is 12 amino acids. The sequenced material came from PBMCs. The origin of this receptor is a human donor in good health (CMV status not recorded). Some clones in this sample may be carry-over from other donors' samples. This chain uses TRBV7-9 with TRBJ1-1, with D hard to call. The CDR3 spells CASSSVHPEAFF. CDR3 DNA sequence: TGTGCCAGCAGCTCCGTTCACCCTGAAGCTTTCTTT. Together with reference TRBV7-9 and TRBJ1-1, the CDR3 gives the full variable domain: DTGVSQNPRHKITKRGQNVTFRCDPISEHNRLYWYRQTLGQGPEFLTYFQNEAQLEKSRLLSDRFSAERPKGSFSTLEIQRTEQGDSAMYLCASSSVHPEAFFGQGTRLTVV.